Listed below are T cell receptor beta chains from one sample, sequenced in a study of OX40 agonist ivuxolimab in advanced cancers. This table comes from immunoSEQ multiplex PCR, and its TCRdb copy is limited to in-frame clones, with some not included. The repertoire holds approximately 61,000 clones, with approximately 81% as singletons. Sample: CD4+ or CD8+ T cells sorted from blood, taken in a trial of the OX40 agonist ivuxolimab. These receptor sequences come from an adult with an advanced solid tumor such as melanoma, head and neck, liver or kidney cancer. Both conserved end residues are part of each CDR3. A D gene is named only where the DNA matches it firmly.

CDR3aa: CASSLQYYYSGARETQYF
d_gene: .
j_gene: TRBJ2-5
v_gene: TRBV5-4

CDR3aa: CASSWAIYNEQFF
d_gene: .
j_gene: TRBJ2-1
v_gene: TRBV2

CDR3aa: CANIGQGETQYF
d_gene: .
j_gene: TRBJ2-5
v_gene: TRBV2

CDR3aa: CASSAVPTNYNEQFF
d_gene: .
j_gene: TRBJ2-1
v_gene: TRBV18

CDR3aa: CASSLEEYSGRKGELFF
d_gene: TRBD2
j_gene: TRBJ2-2
v_gene: TRBV7-2

CDR3aa: CASINRDPDTGELFF
d_gene: .
j_gene: TRBJ2-2
v_gene: TRBV6-5

CDR3aa: CASRRGGFSETQYF
d_gene: .
j_gene: TRBJ2-5
v_gene: TRBV10-2

CDR3aa: CASSFAGSYEQYF
d_gene: .
j_gene: TRBJ2-7
v_gene: TRBV11-3

CDR3aa: CASTLQGGYDEQFF
d_gene: .
j_gene: TRBJ2-1
v_gene: TRBV5-4

CDR3aa: CASSKEAGNTIYF
d_gene: .
j_gene: TRBJ1-3
v_gene: TRBV21-1

CDR3aa: CASSLVPEKLFF
d_gene: .
j_gene: TRBJ1-4
v_gene: TRBV13

CDR3aa: CASSFVGAETQYF
d_gene: .
j_gene: TRBJ2-5
v_gene: TRBV5-1

CDR3aa: CASSIPGSFNEQFF
d_gene: .
j_gene: TRBJ2-1
v_gene: TRBV5-1

CDR3aa: CASSDRGRGETQYF
d_gene: TRBD1
j_gene: TRBJ2-5
v_gene: TRBV2

CDR3aa: CASRGGGAMNTEAFF
d_gene: .
j_gene: TRBJ1-1
v_gene: TRBV6-5

CDR3aa: CASSPDPGETQYF
d_gene: .
j_gene: TRBJ2-5
v_gene: TRBV7-3

CDR3aa: CASSQDSLPGNRWSGIYNEQFF
d_gene: .
j_gene: TRBJ2-1
v_gene: TRBV4-1

CDR3aa: CASSHLSDREETQYF
d_gene: TRBD1
j_gene: TRBJ2-5
v_gene: TRBV4-1

CDR3aa: CASSFGPGELFF
d_gene: .
j_gene: TRBJ2-2
v_gene: TRBV5-1

CDR3aa: CASSPGTGRRIQPQHF
d_gene: TRBD1
j_gene: TRBJ1-5
v_gene: TRBV27

CDR3aa: CASSPILGPYGYTF
d_gene: .
j_gene: TRBJ1-2
v_gene: TRBV18

CDR3aa: CASSDLGRRHEKLFF
d_gene: .
j_gene: TRBJ1-4
v_gene: TRBV5-4

CDR3aa: CASSLRGQIYGYTF
d_gene: .
j_gene: TRBJ1-2
v_gene: TRBV7-2

CDR3aa: CASSYSGLLPYEQYF
d_gene: .
j_gene: TRBJ2-7
v_gene: TRBV7-2

CDR3aa: CASSNRGWDTEAFF
d_gene: TRBD1
j_gene: TRBJ1-1
v_gene: TRBV6-5

CDR3aa: CASSLFSAAAGQPQHF
d_gene: .
j_gene: TRBJ1-5
v_gene: TRBV5-5

CDR3aa: CASSSPGLGNEQFF
d_gene: TRBD2
j_gene: TRBJ2-1
v_gene: TRBV5-4

CDR3aa: CASSFGRLAEYNEQFF
d_gene: TRBD2
j_gene: TRBJ2-1
v_gene: TRBV5-6